The present entry profiles one TCR beta chain with its context. This specimen belongs to a study of blood T cell repertoires in COVID-19. Study background: Donors in the United States, Italy and Spain gave samples during acute or convalescent COVID-19.

TCRdb's table, derived via immunoSEQ multiplex PCR, lists solely in-frame clones and lacks some. The sample contains tens of thousands of clones, roughly nine tenths of which appear only once. The V gene lost 10 bases and the J gene lost 3 bases, with 15 bases spanning the gap. Germline-derived CDR1 and CDR2 are SEHNR and FQNEAQ (reference sequence). The CDR3 is 13 amino acids. V and J are TRBV7-9 and TRBJ1-2, with a weak D call TRBD1 (6 bases). The source material was peripheral blood. The sequence was collected from a woman older than 75 with active COVID-19. CDR3: CATQDSTYYGYTF. CDR3 DNA: TGTGCCACCCAGGACAGCACCTACTATGGCTACACCTTC.